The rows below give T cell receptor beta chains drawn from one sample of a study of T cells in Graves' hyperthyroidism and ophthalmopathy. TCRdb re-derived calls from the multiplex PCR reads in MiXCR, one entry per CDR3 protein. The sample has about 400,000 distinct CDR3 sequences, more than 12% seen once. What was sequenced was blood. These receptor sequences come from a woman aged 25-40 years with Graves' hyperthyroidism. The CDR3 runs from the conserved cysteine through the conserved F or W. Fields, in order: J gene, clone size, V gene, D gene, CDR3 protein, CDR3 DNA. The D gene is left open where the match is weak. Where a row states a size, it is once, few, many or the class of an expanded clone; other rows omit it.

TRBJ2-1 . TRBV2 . CASGRELVANEQFF TGTGCCAGCGGGAGAGAGCTGGTAGCTAATGAGCAGTTCTTC
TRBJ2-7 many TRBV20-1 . CSGRESSYEQYF TGCAGTGGTCGCGAGAGCTCCTACGAGCAGTACTTC
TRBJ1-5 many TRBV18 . CASSPDGYNQPQHF TGTGCCAGCTCACCCGACGGGTACAATCAGCCCCAGCATTTT
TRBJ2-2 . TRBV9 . CASSAERGSANTGELFF TGTGCCAGCAGCGCCGAACGAGGCTCCGCGAACACCGGGGAGCTGTTTTTT
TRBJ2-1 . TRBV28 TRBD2 CASSSPGLVPSYNEQFF TGTGCCAGCAGCTCCCCCGGACTAGTCCCCTCCTACAATGAGCAGTTCTTC
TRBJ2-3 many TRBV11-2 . CASSLPRGNTRGTDTQYF TGTGCCAGCAGCTTGCCTCGGGGGAACACAAGGGGCACAGATACGCAGTATTTT
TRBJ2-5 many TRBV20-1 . CSARVQETQYF TGCAGTGCTAGAGTCCAAGAGACCCAGTACTTC
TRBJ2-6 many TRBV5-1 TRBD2 CASSLSGAGANVLTF TGCGCCAGCAGCTTGAGCGGGGCTGGGGCCAACGTCCTGACTTTC
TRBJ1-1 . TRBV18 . CASSPGVTVNTEAFF TGTGCCAGCTCGCCAGGGGTCACAGTGAACACTGAAGCTTTCTTT
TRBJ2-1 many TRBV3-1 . CASSPPGTLQDEQFF TGTGCCAGCAGTCCCCCCGGGACTCTGCAGGATGAGCAGTTCTTC
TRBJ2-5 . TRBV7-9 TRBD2 CASQASGLETQYF TGTGCCAGCCAGGCTAGCGGGTTAGAGACCCAGTACTTC
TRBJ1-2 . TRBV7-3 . CASSSDGLHGYTF TGTGCCAGCAGCTCGGACGGACTGCATGGCTACACCTTC
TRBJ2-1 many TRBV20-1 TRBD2 CSASPIAGYSYNEQFF TGCAGTGCTAGTCCCATAGCGGGGTACTCCTACAATGAGCAGTTCTTC
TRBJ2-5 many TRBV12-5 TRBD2 CASALASGKGGETQYF TGTGCTAGTGCCCTCGCTAGCGGGAAGGGGGGAGAGACCCAGTACTTC
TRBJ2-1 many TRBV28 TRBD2 CASSAGLAGVISYNEQFF TGTGCCAGCAGTGCCGGACTAGCGGGAGTCATCTCCTACAATGAGCAGTTCTTC
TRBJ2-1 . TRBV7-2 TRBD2 CASSSRRTSGGGGEQFF TGTGCCAGCAGCTCAAGGAGGACTAGCGGAGGCGGGGGGGAGCAGTTCTTC
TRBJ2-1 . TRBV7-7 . CASSYNLGGNEQFF TGTGCTAGCAGCTATAACCTTGGGGGTAATGAGCAGTTCTTC
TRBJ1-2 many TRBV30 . CAHEGIRPGANYGYTF TGTGCTCACGAAGGGATCCGACCAGGGGCAAACTATGGCTACACCTTC
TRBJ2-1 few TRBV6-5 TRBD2 CASSYRGGRDNEQFF TGTGCCAGCAGTTATAGGGGCGGGAGGGACAATGAGCAGTTCTTC
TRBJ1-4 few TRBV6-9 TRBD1 CASSSSGTGNEKLFF TGTGCCAGCAGTTCTTCCGGGACAGGGAATGAAAAACTGTTTTTT
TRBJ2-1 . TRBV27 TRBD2 CASCVAGSSYNEQFF TGTGCCAGCTGCGTAGCGGGTAGCTCCTACAATGAGCAGTTCTTC
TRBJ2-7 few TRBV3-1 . CASSQSRDEQYF TGTGCCAGCAGCCAGTCTAGAGACGAGCAGTACTTC
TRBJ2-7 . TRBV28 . CASSLSLVGGAYEQYF TGTGCCAGCAGTTTGAGCCTAGTGGGAGGCGCCTACGAGCAGTACTTC
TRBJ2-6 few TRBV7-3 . CASSFGPGRGSSGANVLTF TGTGCCAGCAGCTTTGGACCGGGACGTGGGAGCTCTGGGGCCAACGTCCTGACTTTC
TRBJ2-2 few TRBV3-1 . CASSQGTQVREPFF TGTGCCAGCAGCCAGGGGACCCAGGTCCGGGAGCCGTTTTTT
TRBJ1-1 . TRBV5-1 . CASSFGGGLSTEAFF TGCGCCAGCAGCTTCGGGGGGGGGTTGAGCACTGAAGCTTTCTTT
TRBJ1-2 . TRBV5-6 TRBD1 CASSPRTQGAQGYTF TGTGCCAGCAGCCCGAGAACACAGGGGGCGCAAGGCTACACCTTC
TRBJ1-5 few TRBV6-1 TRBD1 CASRKTGGSNQPQHF TGTGCCAGCAGAAAAACAGGGGGGAGCAATCAGCCCCAGCATTTT
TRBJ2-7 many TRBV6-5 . CASSYSPPGDYEQYF TGTGCCAGCAGTTACTCCCCCCCCGGAGATTACGAGCAGTACTTC
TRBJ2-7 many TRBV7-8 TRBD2 CASSLGLADNYEQYF TGTGCCAGCAGCTTAGGTCTAGCGGATAACTACGAGCAGTACTTC
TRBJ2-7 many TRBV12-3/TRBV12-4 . CASRGQYRSYEQYF TGTGCCAGCAGAGGACAGTATCGGTCCTACGAGCAGTACTTC
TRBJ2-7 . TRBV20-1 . CSASMGSYEQYF TGCAGTGCTAGTATGGGCTCCTACGAGCAGTACTTC
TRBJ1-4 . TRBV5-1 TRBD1 CASSLVPTGVEKLFF TGCGCCAGCAGCTTGGTCCCGACAGGGGTGGAAAAACTGTTTTTT
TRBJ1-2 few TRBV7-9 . CASSRTEANYGYTF TGTGCCAGCAGCCGGACGGAAGCTAACTATGGCTACACCTTC
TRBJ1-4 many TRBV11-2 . CASSLDSLNEKLFF TGTGCCAGCAGCTTAGACAGCCTAAATGAAAAACTGTTTTTT
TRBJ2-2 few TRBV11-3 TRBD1 CASSPGQGRAGELFF TGTGCCAGCAGCCCCGGACAGGGGAGGGCCGGGGAGCTGTTTTTT
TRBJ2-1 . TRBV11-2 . CASSLDQGEGEQFF TGTGCCAGCAGCTTAGATCAGGGAGAGGGCGAGCAGTTCTTC
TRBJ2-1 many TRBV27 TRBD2 CASSWREASYNEQFF TGTGCCAGCTCATGGCGGGAGGCATCCTACAATGAGCAGTTCTTC
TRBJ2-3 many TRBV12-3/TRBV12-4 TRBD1 CASSLATGGGTQYF TGTGCCAGCAGTTTAGCCACAGGGGGCGGTACGCAGTATTTT
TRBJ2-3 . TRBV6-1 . CASSTRKDGRATDTQYF TGTGCCAGCAGCACTCGGAAGGACGGCCGGGCCACAGATACGCAGTATTTT
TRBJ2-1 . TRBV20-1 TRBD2 CSARGSGNYNEQFF TGCAGTGCTAGAGGTAGCGGGAACTACAATGAGCAGTTCTTC
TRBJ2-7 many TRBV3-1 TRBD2 CAASPTSGSYEQYF TGTGCCGCGTCACCTACTAGCGGGAGCTACGAGCAGTACTTC
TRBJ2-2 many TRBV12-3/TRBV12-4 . CASSLQSGGRNTGELFF TGTGCCAGCAGTTTGCAGTCGGGGGGCAGGAACACCGGGGAGCTGTTTTTT
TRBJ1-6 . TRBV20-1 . CSASVGRGQRSYNSPLHF TGCAGTGCTAGTGTGGGCAGGGGCCAACGCTCCTATAATTCACCCCTCCACTTT
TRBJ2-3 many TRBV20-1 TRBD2 CSARDLTFGNSGSGDTQYF TGCAGTGCTAGAGATCTTACTTTCGGGAATAGCGGGAGCGGAGATACGCAGTATTTT
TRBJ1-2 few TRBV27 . CASSRQLQYGYTF TGTGCCAGCAGTCGACAGCTTCAATATGGCTACACCTTC
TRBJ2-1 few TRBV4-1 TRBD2 CASSQGGMVAGLGEQFF TGCGCCAGCAGCCAAGGAGGTATGGTAGCGGGATTAGGTGAGCAGTTCTTC
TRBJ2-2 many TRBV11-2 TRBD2 CASSRGAGELFF TGTGCCAGCAGCCGGGGGGCCGGGGAGCTGTTTTTT
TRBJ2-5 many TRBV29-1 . CSVEGLETQYF TGCAGCGTTGAAGGGTTAGAGACCCAGTACTTC
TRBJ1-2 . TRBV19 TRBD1 CASSGQGDNYGYTF TGTGCCAGTAGCGGACAGGGCGATAACTATGGCTACACCTTC
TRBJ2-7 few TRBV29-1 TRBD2 CSVEDSTSGLSSYEQYF TGCAGCGTTGAAGACTCGACTAGCGGGCTAAGCTCCTACGAGCAGTACTTC
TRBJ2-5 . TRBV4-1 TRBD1 CASSQESGQGRETQYF TGCGCCAGCAGCCAAGAGTCGGGACAGGGAAGAGAGACCCAGTACTTC
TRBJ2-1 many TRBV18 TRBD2 CASRGSGSANEQFF TGTGCCAGCCGGGGTAGCGGGAGTGCCAATGAGCAGTTCTTC